This T cell receptor beta chain was documented in a study of regulatory T cells in long-lasting Graves disease. Whole-study findings and limits: Study was limited to peripheral blood, excluding thyroid tissue.

The sample holds many counts of this clonotype. As yet, its antigen is unknown. V gave up 3 bases and J gave up 7 bases; unmatched junction bases: 12. Germline V CDR1 and CDR2: LNHDA, SQIVND (reference sequence). This CDR3 spans 17 amino acids. Time point here: newly diagnosed GD, antithyroid drugs for less than 3 months. The TCR library was made from RNA that had been extracted from PBMCs in TRIzol. Arm-PCR of CDR3 regions and iRepertoire HTBI primers were the basis on which TCR beta libraries were built. TCRdb re-derived calls from the multiplex PCR reads in MiXCR, one entry per CDR3 protein. The sample has approximately 230,000 distinct CDR3 sequences; around 19% are singletons.

The TCR sequence derives from a female donor with Graves disease. The V gene is TRBV19, the J gene TRBJ2-1; 10 bases are shared with TRBD1. The sample consisted of peripheral blood mononuclear cells (PBMCs), taken at new diagnosis, from a patient treated with antithyroid drugs. CDR3 in amino acids: CASSMKPTTGGWNEQFF. CDR3 bases: TGTGCCAGTAGTATGAAACCGACGACAGGGGGCTGGAATGAGCAGTTCTTC.